This note documents a single T cell receptor (beta chain) sequence. Its matching antigen is unknown. PCR was performed a second time for roughly 7 to 12 cycles using a sample-barcoded 5' primer and a J-beta primer mix. TCRdb recomputed calls from the 5' RACE reads with MiXCR, one row per CDR3 protein. The sample yields 1.2 million to 1.5 million distinct CDR3 sequences, approximately 38% seen once. The sample is drawn from a study of blood T cells in healthy people across ages. General study points: Among long-lived donors, naive CD4+ cells were more numerous and diversity higher than in aged donors. Roughly linearly, TCR beta diversity per million T cells fell as age increased. It was held that the diversity estimates obtained from one million T cells were underestimates.

The sequenced sample was blood. The TCR sequence derives from a woman between 18 and 29 years old in good health.

The CDR3 loop reads CASSDWGGTGGADTQYF. CDR3 nucleotides: TGTGCCAGCAGTGATTGGGGAGGGACAGGGGGCGCAGATACGCAGTATTTT. The gene calls are TRBV6-1 and TRBJ2-3; the match to TRBD1 covers 12 bases. This CDR3 spans 17 amino acids. V shed 3 bases, J shed 4 bases, and the junction held 8 bases outside the gene matches. Germline lookup yields CDR1 MNHNS and CDR2 SASEGT.